The 18 T cell receptor beta chains below come from one sample, sequenced in a study of cytomegalovirus exposure and HLA in healthy donors. The PCR was carried out with 60 Vbeta primers and 13 Jbeta primers. The data were produced by immunoSEQ multiplex PCR, yet TCRdb's version contains in-frame clones alone and is incomplete. The sample lists around 300,000 clones, just over 70% occurring once. The sequenced sample consisted of PBMCs. All receptors derive from a female donor in good health and CMV-seronegative.

A few counts support this clone. This same CDR3 is encoded by further DNA sequences in the sample. This chain joins TRBV11-3 and TRBJ2-4; 14 nucleotides line up with TRBD2. The CDR3 runs 19 residues. J gave up 3 bases and V 0 bases, and 7 bases lay outside the gene matches. Germline V gives CDR1 SGHNT, CDR2 YENEEA. The CDR3: CASSLDGLAGGRIKNIQYF. The CDR3 region has the DNA TGTGCCAGCAGCTTAGATGGACTAGCGGGAGGACGGATCAAAAACATTCAGTACTTC.

The chain employs TRBV5-1 and TRBJ1-1, with 9 bases identical to TRBD1. V gave up 3 bases and J gave up 4 bases; unmatched junction bases: 7. Germline CDR1 reads SGHRS; CDR2 reads YFSETQ. This CDR3 region has 15 residues. The CDR3 spells CASSSGQGTLTEAFF. The DNA for the CDR3 is TGCGCCAGCAGCTCAGGACAGGGGACGCTCACTGAAGCTTTCTTT.

V is TRBV2 and J is TRBJ1-5; possibly TRBD1 for D (5 bases). Germline CDR1 reads SNHLY; CDR2 reads FYNNEI. The CDR3 covers 14 residues. V lost 7 bases to trimming and J lost 7 bases, with 17 bases between them. The CDR3 DNA is TGTGCCAGCAAGCCGTGGGGGGAACGACAGCCCCAGCATTTT. This translates into CASKPWGERQPQHF.

This sequence joins TRBV13 and TRBJ2-2; TRBD2 aligns across 8 bases. CDR3 size: 17 residues. Germline trimming cut 4 bases from V and 5 bases from J; bases unmatched to any gene: 12. The germline V gene has CDR1 PRHDT and CDR2 FYEKMQ (reference sequence). DNA of the CDR3: TGTGCCAGCAGCTCATGGACTAGCCCATTAGGAACCGGGGAGCTGTTTTTT. It yields the protein CASSSWTSPLGTGELFF.

The chain uses TRBV5-1 and TRBJ2-4; 8 positions agree with TRBD1. CDR1 is SGHRS, CDR2 YFSETQ, per germline. The CDR3 loop spans 14 amino acids. V trimming: 5 bases; J trimming: 6 bases; junction bases outside the gene matches: 7. CDR3 residues: CASRETGTGNIQYF. The CDR3, as DNA: TGCGCCAGCAGGGAGACCGGGACAGGAAACATTCAGTACTTC. Together with reference TRBV5-1 and TRBJ2-4, the CDR3 gives the full variable domain: KAGVTQTPRYLIKTRGQQVTLSCSPISGHRSVSWYQQTPGQGLQFLFEYFSETQRNKGNFPGRFSGRQFSNSRSEMNVSTLELGDSALYLCASRETGTGNIQYFGAGTRLSVL.

J is TRBJ2-7 and V is TRBV4-1; 9 bases agree with TRBD1. This CDR3 is built from 15 residues. CDR1 and CDR2 (germline): MGHRA, YSYEKL. The V segment lost 2 bases and the J segment 2 bases; nucleotides outside the gene matches: 4. The CDR3 nucleotides read TGCGCCAGCAGCCAACGGACAGGGGCCCCCTACGAGCAGTACTTC. Its protein product is CASSQRTGAPYEQYF.

The V call is TRBV23-1, the J call TRBJ2-7; D may be TRBD1 (5 bases). TRBV23-1 is assigned to the ORF class and has an uncertain function. CDR3 size: 15 residues. Between the trimmed V and J ends, which lost 8 bases and 2 bases, there was a span of 19 bases. This CDR3 reads CASGSRRGSTYEQYF. As DNA, the CDR3 is TGCGCCAGCGGCTCGAGAAGGGGCAGTACCTACGAGCAGTACTTC.

The chain links TRBV5-1 to TRBJ2-5; 12 bases line up with TRBD1. Germline lookup yields CDR1 SGHRS and CDR2 YFSETQ. Trimming at V came to 2 bases and at J to 4 bases, leaving 9 bases not matched to a gene. There are 17 residues in the CDR3. The CDR3 DNA sequence: TGCGCCAGCAGCTTTAGCCGGGACAGGGGGCCCCGAGAGACCCAGTACTTC. Protein product: CASSFSRDRGPRETQYF.

The chain is built from TRBV28 and TRBJ1-3; D remains ambiguous. This CDR3 is built from 12 residues. Germline V gives CDR1 MDHEN, CDR2 SYDVKM. V lost 8 bases and J lost 5, with 10 bases in between. DNA for the CDR3: TGTGCCAGCTTCGATAGCAGAAACACCATATATTTT. Amino acids: CASFDSRNTIYF.

This clone has only a few counts. The V and J genes are TRBV7-2 and TRBJ2-7; TRBD2 matches at 9 bases. The CDR3 sequence is 16 residues long. The trim removed 2 bases at V and 5 bases at J, leaving 10 bases unmatched. Germline CDR1 SGHTA, CDR2 FQGNSA. The CDR3 DNA follows: TGTGCCAGCAGCTTACTTTTTAGCGGGAGCAACGACGAGCAGTACTTC. Its translation: CASSLLFSGSNDEQYF. Full variable domain (outside the CDR3, taken from reference TRBV7-2 and TRBJ2-7): GAGVSQSPSNKVTEKGKDVELRCDPISGHTALYWYRQSLGQGLEFLIYFQGNSAPDKSGLPSDRFSAERTGGSVSTLTIQRTQQEDSAVYLCASSLLFSGSNDEQYFGPGTRLTVT.

J is TRBJ2-4 and V is TRBV5-1; TRBD1 might be the D (5 bases). Germline V gives CDR1 SGHRS, CDR2 YFSETQ. The CDR3 is made up of 16 amino acids. Trimming left V 0 bases short and J 4 bases short, with 14 bases between. Written as DNA, the CDR3 is TGCGCCAGCAGCTTGGAAGGGGAAGGAAGAAAAAACATTCAGTACTTC. Its translation is CASSLEGEGRKNIQYF.

V is TRBV4-1 and J is TRBJ2-1; TRBD2 agrees at 7 bases. The CDR3 is 17 amino acids. The J segment lost 1 base and the V segment lost 4 bases, leaving 10 bases of the junction unmatched. Per the germline V gene, CDR1 is MGHRA and CDR2 is YSYEKL. DNA of the CDR3: TGCGCCAGCAGCCTGACTAGCCAGAGAGGTTCCTACAATGAGCAGTTCTTC. This translates into CASSLTSQRGSYNEQFF.

This rearrangement joins TRBV9 to TRBJ2-1; D ambiguous. CDR3 length equals 12 residues. Trimming removed 1 base at V and 6 bases at J, with 5 bases between. Germline CDR1 SGDLS, CDR2 YYNGEE. The CDR3 region has the DNA TGTGCCAGCAGCGTATCGAGCAATGAGCAGTTCTTC. Translated: CASSVSSNEQFF.

V and J are TRBV6-6 and TRBJ1-4; no clear D. There are 15 residues in the CDR3. Germline V gives CDR1 MNHNY, CDR2 SVGAGI (reference sequence). V gave up 0 bases and J gave up 5 bases, with 10 bases separating them. CDR3 bases: TGTGCCAGCAGTTACTCGGAGATCCGGAATGAAAAACTGTTTTTT. This sequence encodes CASSYSEIRNEKLFF.

This chain links TRBV15 with TRBJ1-1; TRBD1 might be the D (5 bases). This CDR3 region has 14 residues. Trimming took off 3 bases at V and 3 bases at J, with 11 bases between the two ends. Germline V gene lookup returns CDR1 LNHNV and CDR2 YYDKDF (reference sequence). The CDR3 loop is CATSSQQAYTEAFF. The CDR3 DNA is TGTGCCACCAGCAGTCAACAGGCCTACACTGAAGCTTTCTTT. Full variable domain (rest looked up from reference TRBV15 and TRBJ1-1): DAMVIQNPRYQVTQFGKPVTLSCSQTLNHNVMYWYQQKSSQAPKLLFHYYDKDFNNEADTPDNFQSRRPNTSFCFLDIRSPGLGDTAMYLCATSSQQAYTEAFFGQGTRLTVV.

CDR3 DNA sequence: TGTGCCAGCAGCTCGCAGCGGGAGGTGGAGACCCAGTACTTC. Amino acid sequence: CASSSQREVETQYF. V usage is TRBV5-4 and J usage is TRBJ2-5; 9 nucleotides agree with TRBD2. The CDR3 spans 14 residues. With V trimmed by 3 bases and J by 5 bases, 5 bases remained unmatched. Germline loops: CDR1 SGHNT, CDR2 YYREEE (reference sequence).

The V call is TRBV14, the J call TRBJ2-3; 12 bases line up with TRBD2. The CDR3 has 15 residues. V dropped 4 bases and J dropped 9; count of bases not matched to a gene: 8. Germline V gives CDR1 SGHDN, CDR2 FVKESK. CDR3 sequence: CASSPRTSGIGTQYF. The CDR3 DNA reads as TGTGCCAGCAGCCCTCGGACTAGCGGGATTGGGACGCAGTATTTT.

This clone was observed a single time. This chain joins TRBV7-2 and TRBJ2-7, with no clear D. The CDR3 is 16 amino acids. Deletions cut 0 bases from V and 2 bases from J, with 14 bases between. CDR1 and CDR2 (germline): SGHTA, FQGNSA. The CDR3 DNA reads as TGTGCCAGCAGCTTAGCTGCCAGGTCCGCCCCCTACGAGCAGTACTTC. This codes for CASSLAARSAPYEQYF.